The 23 T cell receptor beta chains presented below share a single source sample, sequenced in a study of CD8+ T cells in alopecia areata (dated by TCRdb to 2016 to 2018). The library was produced with the immunoSEQ multiplex PCR assay. To provide template for TCR sequencing, every sample had RNA extracted and reverse transcribed into cDNA. TCRdb carries this immuneACCESS record with in-frame sequences only. Its versions omit some clonotypes, under half of them owing to an unresolved V gene in the studies checked, with the rest unexplained. There are 250,000 or so clones in this sample, and none of them is a singleton. The ten largest clonotypes hold 1.2% of the sample. Pooled mouse cutaneous lymph node cells were stained for CD4, CD8alpha, NKG2D, NKG2ACE and other markers and were then sorted on a BD Influx. The sample consisted of CD4+ T cells sorted from a lymph node. The receptors originated from a C3H/HeJ mouse with alopecia areata. The MHC haplotype of this strain is H2-k.

In regard to this clone: Genes here carry mouse names. The CDR3 loop reads CTCRNRKANTEVFF. The part of the CDR3 DNA that was read is TGCACCTGCAGGAACAGGAAAGCAAACACA. The V and J genes are TRBV1 and TRBJ1-1, with D possibly TRBD1 on 5 matching bases. The read halts 4 residues ahead of the CDR3 end, with the missing end drawn from the germline J gene. The CDR3 has 14 residues. V was trimmed by 6 bases and J by 0 bases, leaving 11 bases between them. Germline-derived CDR1 and CDR2 are NSQYPW and LRSPGD (reference sequence).

As for this clone: Genes and germline come from the mouse. Sequencing ends 4 residues short of the CDR3 end; the germline J gene provides the rest. In the same sample, other DNA sequences code for this CDR3. The chain recombines TRBV5 with TRBJ2-7; 8 nucleotides line up with TRBD2. V was clipped by 0 bases and J by 3 bases; unmatched bases: 4. The CDR3 covers 15 residues. The V gene's germline CDR1 is LGHNA and CDR2 YNLKQL (reference sequence). The CDR3 spells CASSQDTGGYYEQYF. The DNA read from the CDR3 is TGTGCCAGCAGCCAAGACACTGGGGGCTACTAT.

In regard to this clone: The germline and genes are mouse ones. Read data end 4 residues before the CDR3 end; the end is taken from the germline J gene. V is TRBV4 and J is TRBJ2-5, with TRBD2 as a possible D gene (6 bases). Trimming cost V 4 bases and J 0 bases, with 11 bases left between them. Germline lookup yields CDR1 LGHDT and CDR2 YNNKQL (reference sequence). This CDR3 is built from 15 residues. Partial CDR3 DNA: TGTGCCAGCAGCTCTCGGGGGGTTAACCAAGAC. Translating gives CASSSRGVNQD. The CDR3 in full is CASSSRGVNQDTQYF.

This clone was detected ten times or more. Gene names are the mouse ones. The read ends 4 residues shy of where the CDR3 ends; the end is completed using the germline J gene. The gene calls are TRBV3 and TRBJ2-1; the match to TRBD2 covers 8 bases. The germline gives CDR1 SNHLY, CDR2 FYNGKV (reference sequence). Trimming removed 1 base from V and 3 bases from J; junction bases left unmatched: 2. The CDR3 has 15 amino acids. CDR3 loop: CASSLETGVYAEQFF. CDR3 DNA (partial): TGTGCCAGCAGCTTAGAGACTGGGGTCTATGCT. The whole variable domain, remainder taken from reference TRBV3 and TRBJ2-1, is GPKVLQIPSHQIIDMGQMVTLNCDPVSNHLYFYWYKQILGQQMEFLVNFYNGKVMEKSKLFKDQFSVERPDGSYFTLKIQPTALEDSAVYFCASSLETGVYAEQFFGPGTRLTVL.

On this clone itself: A read error may be the cause here, since a much bigger clone is one base away. The genes and germline here are from mouse. The read finishes 4 residues shy of the CDR3 end, and the germline J gene is used to complete it. This chain connects TRBV13-3 to TRBJ1-2; D is unclear. V lost 0 bases to trimming and J lost 0 bases, with 6 bases between them. The CDR3 loop spans 14 amino acids. Per germline, CDR1 NNHDY and CDR2 SYVADS. CDR3 bases read: TGTGCCAGCAGTGATGACAATGCAAACTCC. It specifies CASSDDNANS. The complete CDR3 protein is CASSDDNANSDYTF.

This clone was seen more than once but under ten times. The genes are named according to mouse. The read terminates 4 residues ahead of where the CDR3 ends, so the germline J gene completes it. V gene TRBV13-1 combines with J gene TRBJ2-2; D may be TRBD1 (6 bases). Germline V gives CDR1 NSHNY, CDR2 SYGAGN. Trimming removed 5 bases at V and 4 bases at J, with 15 bases between. The CDR3 contains 15 residues. The CDR3 spells CASRLQGGGTGQLYF. The DNA read from the CDR3 is TGTGCCAGCAGGCTACAGGGAGGCGGCACCGGG.

This clone turned up a few times. These gene names are mouse names. The read finishes 4 residues shy of the CDR3 end, and the germline J gene is used to complete it. V and J are TRBV17 and TRBJ2-3, with 10 bases identical to TRBD2. Germline CDR1 and CDR2: MNHDT and YYDKIL. V was pared by 5 bases and J by 0 bases, with 5 bases of the junction left unmatched. The CDR3 runs to 16 residues. The sequenced CDR3 bases are TGTGCTAGCAGTCCCGGGACTGGGGCTAGTGCAGAA. The encoded protein is CASSPGTGASAE. In full, the CDR3 is CASSPGTGASAETLYF. The full variable domain, its missing parts supplied by reference TRBV17 and TRBJ2-3, is DTTVKQNPRYKLARVGKPVNLICSQTMNHDTMYWYQKKPNQAPKLLLFYYDKILNREADTFEKFQSSRPNNSFCSLYIGSAGLEYSAMYLCASSPGTGASAETLYFGSGTRLTVL.

Only a few counts were recorded for this clone. The gene names here belong to mouse. The read halts 4 residues ahead of the CDR3 end, with the missing end drawn from the germline J gene. This chain joins TRBV13-1 and TRBJ2-3; 8 bases map to TRBD1. V shed 4 bases and J 1 base; nucleotides not matched to a gene: 5. The CDR3 contains 15 residues. Per the germline V gene, CDR1 is NSHNY and CDR2 is SYGAGN. The CDR3 bases that were read are TGTGCCAGCAGTCGGACAGGGAACGGTGCAGAA. Translated, it gives CASSRTGNGAE. The CDR3 in its entirety is CASSRTGNGAETLYF.

This clone was detected ten times or more. Gene names and germline match the mouse. The sequence runs out 4 residues before the end of the CDR3; the remainder is reconstructed from the germline J gene. At the DNA level, this CDR3 is encoded by other sequences in the same sample as well. The rearrangement links TRBV5 to TRBJ2-1; 10 bases fit TRBD2. The CDR3 runs to 16 residues. Per germline, CDR1 LGHNA and CDR2 YNLKQL (reference sequence). V lost 1 base to trimming and J lost 0 bases; unmatched junction nucleotides: 0. CDR3 amino acids: CASSQGTGGNYAEQFF. The DNA read from the CDR3 is TGTGCCAGCAGCCAAGGGACTGGGGGTAACTATGCT.

This clone was detected only a few times. Any gene name here is a mouse gene name. From the germline J gene comes the end of the CDR3, since the read stops 4 residues before it. The sample carries other DNA sequences with the same CDR3. V is TRBV1 and J is TRBJ1-1; D is unclear. CDR1 is NSQYPW and CDR2 is LRSPGD in the germline V gene (reference sequence). Trimming left V 0 bases short and J 1 base short, with 3 bases between. The CDR3 contains 13 residues. The CDR3 reads CTCSADKNTEVFF. CDR3 bases read: TGCACCTGCAGTGCAGACAAAAACACA.

This clone was observed at least ten times. Mouse gene names and germline throughout. The CDR3 spells CTCRSVPGQSAETLYF. The DNA read from the CDR3 is TGCACCTGCAGGTCAGTGCCTGGACAAAGTGCAGAA. The chain uses TRBV1 and TRBJ2-3; possible D gene TRBD1, 5 bases. The CDR3 end is not reached by the read, which stops 4 residues before it; the germline J gene fills it in. Germline values: CDR1 NSQYPW, CDR2 LRSPGD (reference sequence). The V and J ends lost 6 bases and 0 bases respectively, with 16 bases between them. CDR3 size: 16 residues.

This clone was counted a few times. Gene names are mouse gene names. Read coverage stops 4 residues before the CDR3 terminus; the germline J gene supplies the remainder. The chain recombines TRBV19 with TRBJ1-1; perhaps TRBD1 as D (6 bases). The CDR3 has 14 residues. Trimming left V 1 base short and J 1 base short, with 8 bases between. Germline lookup yields CDR1 FNHDT and CDR2 SITEND (reference sequence). The CDR3 spells CASSIPGQNTEVFF. The DNA read from the CDR3 is TGTGCCAGCAGTATACCGGGACAAAACACA.

A word on this clone: Gene names and germline refer to mouse. Read data end 4 residues before the CDR3 end; the end is taken from the germline J gene. The same CDR3 is also encoded by other DNA sequences in this sample. The rearrangement uses TRBV1 and TRBJ1-1; unclear D gene. Trimming removed 0 bases from V and 0 bases from J, with 8 bases in between. The CDR3 totals 15 residues. CDR1 is NSQYPW and CDR2 is LRSPGD in the germline V gene (reference sequence). CDR3 amino acids: CTCSADRTANTEVFF. The sequenced part of the CDR3 DNA is TGCACCTGCAGTGCAGATCGCACTGCAAACACA.

There are a few counts of this clone. Each gene name is a mouse one. The read ends 3 residues shy of where the CDR3 ends; the end is completed using the germline J gene. The same CDR3 is also encoded by other DNA sequences in this sample. This chain uses TRBV1 with TRBJ1-6; the D gene is possibly TRBD1 (5 bases). TRBJ1-6 is an ORF, and what it does is uncertain. There are 15 residues in the CDR3. The V gene lost 1 base and the J gene lost 3 bases, with 7 bases spanning the gap. CDR1 NSQYPW and CDR2 LRSPGD come from the germline V gene (reference sequence). This CDR3 reads CTCSAGGGYNSPLYF. The part of the CDR3 DNA that was read is TGCACCTGCAGTGCAGGGGGCGGCTATAATTCGCCC.

Notes on this clone: Gene and germline names: mouse. The read is 3 residues too short to cover the CDR3 end, so that end is filled in from the germline J gene. The chain recombines TRBV16 with TRBJ1-6; D is possibly TRBD1 (6 bases). TRBJ1-6 is known as an ORF, though its function is uncertain. From germline, CDR1 is SGHSA and CDR2 FRNQAP. V was trimmed by 3 bases and J by 0 bases, leaving 12 bases between them. The length of the CDR3 is 17 residues. CDR3 DNA (partial): TGTGCAAGCAGCTTCCCGGACAGCAATTCCTATAATTCGCCC. Its protein product is CASSFPDSNSYNSP. The entire CDR3 sequence reads CASSFPDSNSYNSPLYF.

This clone was detected a few times. Mouse germline and gene names are used. The CDR3 goes on 4 residues after the read ends, and that part is filled in from the germline J gene. The chain recombines TRBV19 with TRBJ2-2, with 9 nucleotides matching TRBD2. CDR3 size: 16 residues. The trim removed 5 bases at V and 0 bases at J, leaving 5 bases unmatched. Germline V gives CDR1 FNHDT, CDR2 SITEND (reference sequence). The DNA read from the CDR3 is TGTGCCAGCAGCGTCTGGGGGGGAGCAAACACCGGG. As protein: CASSVWGGANTG. The CDR3 in full is CASSVWGGANTGQLYF.

This clone was observed at least ten times. Genes and germline are mouse. Read sequence stops 4 residues before the CDR3 end, and the germline J gene provides the missing end. This sample includes further DNA sequences coding for the same CDR3. This chain uses TRBV13-1 with TRBJ2-5, with D tentatively TRBD2 (6 bases). Germline V gives CDR1 NSHNY, CDR2 SYGAGN. Trimming removed 1 base at V and 3 bases at J, with 6 bases between. This CDR3 contains 13 residues. This CDR3 reads CASSDWGQDTQYF. CDR3 DNA (partial): TGTGCCAGCAGTGATTGGGGGCAAGAC.

This clone has more than one count but fewer than ten. Gene names are mouse gene names. The read stops 4 residues short of the end of the CDR3; the missing end is completed from the germline J gene. The chain links TRBV13-1 to TRBJ2-7; 11 bases fit TRBD2. Looked up from germline, CDR1 is NSHNY and CDR2 is SYGAGN. This CDR3 contains 13 residues. Germline trimming cut 7 bases from V and 3 bases from J; bases unmatched to any gene: 3. The CDR3 bases that were read are TGTGCCAGCGGAGGGACTGGGGGCTAT. Protein sequence: CASGGTGGY. The full CDR3 sequence reads CASGGTGGYEQYF.

With regard to this clone: All gene names here are mouse names. The CDR3 end is not reached by the read, which stops 4 residues before it; the germline J gene fills it in. This chain joins TRBV13-3 and TRBJ2-7; TRBD2 matches at 9 bases. The CDR3 covers 13 residues. In germline, CDR1 is NNHDY, CDR2 SYVADS. V shed 4 bases, J shed 3 bases, and the junction held 2 bases outside the gene matches. The CDR3 DNA, read in part, is TGTGCCAGCAGTAACTGGGGGGACTAT. Translation: CASSNWGDY. In full, the CDR3 is CASSNWGDYEQYF.

On this clone: Gene names and germline refer to mouse. The CDR3 end is not reached by the read, which stops 4 residues before it; the germline J gene fills it in. The rearrangement joins TRBV14 to TRBJ2-4; 9 positions agree with TRBD1. The germline V gene encodes CDR1 SGHDT and CDR2 FRDEAV. This CDR3 is built from 17 residues. V lost 0 bases to trimming and J lost 1 base; unmatched junction nucleotides: 6. The sequenced part of the CDR3 DNA is TGTGCCAGCAGTTTCTACCCGGGACAGGGAGGTCAAAAC. It is translated as CASSFYPGQGGQN. The full CDR3 protein is CASSFYPGQGGQNTLYF.

This clone showed up many times. Germline and genes here are mouse. Read data end 4 residues before the CDR3 end; the end is taken from the germline J gene. The same CDR3 can be traced to other DNA sequences in this sample. The chain carries TRBV31 and TRBJ1-2, with no clear D. Trimming pared 0 bases from V and 0 bases from J, leaving 2 bases between. The CDR3 has 12 residues. Germline V gene data show CDR1 as GKSSPN and CDR2 as SITVG. The CDR3 sequence is CAWSLTNSDYTF. The DNA read from the CDR3 is TGTGCCTGGAGTCTAACAAACTCC.

This clone has just a few counts. The genes and germline here are from mouse. The CDR3 end is not reached by the read, which stops 4 residues before it; the germline J gene fills it in. V usage is TRBV12-1 and J usage is TRBJ1-2, with D possibly matching TRBD1 (5 bases). V lost 0 bases and J 0 bases, leaving 10 bases between the germline ends. Germline CDR1 is SGHSN and CDR2 is HYEKVE. The CDR3 has 15 residues. The CDR3 bases that were read are TGTGCCAGCTCTCTCGGGGGGGGTCCAAACTCC. It specifies CASSLGGGPNS. The CDR3 in full is CASSLGGGPNSDYTF.

This clone was seen a handful of times. Gene names refer to mouse genes. The read gets to within 4 residues of the CDR3 end, and the germline J gene fills in the rest. The V call is TRBV13-2, the J call TRBJ1-2; a possible D gene is TRBD1 (5 bases). This CDR3 has 14 residues. Germline-derived CDR1 and CDR2 are NNHNN and SYGAGS (reference sequence). Trimming cost V 2 bases and J 1 base, with 9 bases left between them. CDR3 DNA, as far as it was read: TGTGCCAGCGGTGACTCCGACAGAAACTCC. Amino acid sequence: CASGDSDRNS. The entire CDR3 reads CASGDSDRNSDYTF.